This is a list of T cell receptor beta chains from one sample in a study of shared clonotypes between healthy human individuals. Profiled with immunoSEQ multiplex PCR; TCRdb holds only in-frame clones, not every one. Here the sample spans 1.5 million to 2.5 million clones, about 95% being singletons. Sequencing used naive CD8+ T cells sorted from blood. These receptors all stem from a man aged 18-30 years in good health. CDR3s include the opening cysteine and the closing phenylalanine or tryptophan. Fields, in order: V gene, J gene, D gene, clone size, CDR3 DNA, CDR3 protein. A D gene is named only where the DNA matches it firmly. Expanded clones are given a class, and other clones once, few, many or no size at all.

>TRBV6-5|TRBJ2-7|NA|NA
TGTGCCAGCAGTTATATCGGTCCCGAGCAGTACTTC
CASSYIGPEQYF
>TRBV4-1|TRBJ1-6|NA|NA
TGCGCCAGCAGCCTACAGGGATCTTCACCCCTCCACTTT
CASSLQGSSPLHF
>TRBV5-6|TRBJ1-2|NA|NA
TGTGCCAGCAGCTTTTCAGGGAGGGTTGAAGGCTACACCTTC
CASSFSGRVEGYTF
>TRBV4-1|TRBJ2-3|TRBD1|NA
TGCGCCAGCACGGGACAGGGGGAACCGGATACGCAGTATTTT
CASTGQGEPDTQYF
>TRBV4-3|TRBJ1-5|NA|NA
TGCGCCAGCAGCCAAGAGGTGGTCCAGGGAGGCAATCAGCCCCAGCATTTT
CASSQEVVQGGNQPQHF
>TRBV29-1|TRBJ2-7|NA|NA
TGCAGCGGGCTTATTGGGGTTACCTACGAGCAGTACTTC
CSGLIGVTYEQYF
>TRBV7-8|TRBJ2-5|TRBD2|NA
TGTGCCAGCAGTCGATGCTTAGCGGGAGGGTGTCAAGAGACCCAGTACTTC
CASSRCLAGGCQETQYF
>TRBV5-4|TRBJ2-3|TRBD2|NA
TGTGCCAGCAGCTTTAGCGGGGGGACCACAGATACGCAGTATTTT
CASSFSGGTTDTQYF
>TRBV5-1|TRBJ2-7|TRBD1|NA
TGCGCCAGCCGGACCGGGACAGGCTACGAGCAGTACTTC
CASRTGTGYEQYF
>TRBV29-1|TRBJ1-2|NA|once
TGCAGCGTTGAACCGGCGGACTATGGCTACACCTTC
CSVEPADYGYTF
>TRBV25-1|TRBJ1-2|NA|few
TGTGCCAGCAGTGTCCTTGAGTCTGGGGGCTACACCTTC
CASSVLESGGYTF
>TRBV5-6|TRBJ2-7|NA|NA
TGTGCCAGCAGTCCCCGTTTAGGGGACCACGAGCAGTACTTC
CASSPRLGDHEQYF
>TRBV7-8|TRBJ2-1|TRBD2|NA
TGTGCCAGCAGCTTATTTTCTAGCGGGAGGGATTGGAATGAGCAGTTCTTC
CASSLFSSGRDWNEQFF
>TRBV15|TRBJ2-1|TRBD1|NA
TGTGCCACCAGCAGAGAGGGGACAGGGTCATTGCAGTTCTTC
CATSREGTGSLQFF
>TRBV28|TRBJ1-6|TRBD1|NA
TGTGCCAGCAGTTTACCAGGGGGGGCTTCACCCCTCCACTTT
CASSLPGGASPLHF
>TRBV7-9|TRBJ2-7|TRBD2|NA
TGTGCCAGCAGCTTAGCGTCGGGGGAGGGCTACGAGCAGTACTTC
CASSLASGEGYEQYF
>TRBV27|TRBJ2-3|TRBD2|NA
TGTGCCAGCATAGGACTAGCGGGGGGGAGTGATACGCAGTATTTT
CASIGLAGGSDTQYF
>TRBV4-1|TRBJ2-7|NA|NA
TGCGCCAGCAGTCCCTCTTCCCGACAGCCTACCTACGAGCAGTACTTC
CASSPSSRQPTYEQYF
>TRBV29-1|TRBJ1-1|NA|once
TGCAGCGTCCCGGGTGTCGCAGGGCTCACTGAAGCTTTCTTT
CSVPGVAGLTEAFF
>TRBV2|TRBJ1-2|NA|NA
TGTGCCAGCAGTGAACTATATGGCTACACCTTC
CASSELYGYTF
>TRBV7-2|TRBJ1-2|NA|NA
TGTGCCAGCAGCTTAGTGGCAGGGGTTTATGGCTACACCTTC
CASSLVAGVYGYTF
>TRBV7-9|TRBJ2-7|NA|once
TGTGCCAGCAGCTGGGGATCGACCTACGAGCAGTACTTC
CASSWGSTYEQYF
>TRBV6-6|TRBJ1-1|NA|once
TGTGCCAGCAGTTACGCACTGGACACTGAAGCTTTCTTT
CASSYALDTEAFF
>TRBV27|TRBJ2-7|TRBD1|NA
TGTGCCAGTGGGCCGGTTGGGACAGGGGTCGCCGCGCAGTACTTC
CASGPVGTGVAAQYF
>TRBV6-6|TRBJ2-5|NA|NA
TGTGCCAGCAGTTTTGGGACTTCTCAAGAGACCCAGTACTTC
CASSFGTSQETQYF
>TRBV30|TRBJ1-3|TRBD1|NA
TGTGCCTGGAGTGTTATCGTAGGGTGGGACAGCACTATTGGAAACACCATATATTTT
CAWSVIVGWDSTIGNTIYF
>TRBV27|TRBJ1-5|NA|NA
TGTGCCAGCAGTCCCTCCGCAGGGGAGAGCAATCAGCCCCAGCATTTT
CASSPSAGESNQPQHF
>TRBV4-3|TRBJ2-5|NA|NA
TGCGCCAGCAGCCAATTTCTCGGGGAGACCCAGTACTTC
CASSQFLGETQYF
>TRBV27|TRBJ2-5|NA|NA
TGTGCCAGCAGTCCATACTTAAGCGGGGAGACCCAGTACTTC
CASSPYLSGETQYF
>TRBV7-3|TRBJ2-3|NA|NA
TGTGCCAGCAGCTCCGGGAGAGATACGCAGTATTTT
CASSSGRDTQYF
>TRBV27|TRBJ1-6|NA|NA
TGTGCCAGCAGTTCCCCGGCCCCCTCTCCGCATTCACCCCTCCACTTT
CASSSPAPSPHSPLHF
>TRBV4-1|TRBJ1-4|NA|NA
TGCGCCAGCAGCCAAGATGAGGTGAAACTGTTTTTT
CASSQDEVKLFF
>TRBV10-3|TRBJ1-2|NA|NA
TGTGCCATCAGCGCGGACAGCCGGTCGACCTACCCTGGTGGCTACACCTTC
CAISADSRSTYPGGYTF
>TRBV21-1|TRBJ2-7|NA|NA
TGTGCCAGCAAGAAAGCTGGGGACAACTACGAGCAGTACTTC
CASKKAGDNYEQYF
>TRBV4-1|TRBJ1-3|TRBD1|NA
TGCGCCAGCAGCCAAGGGACAGGCTCTGGAAACACCATATATTTT
CASSQGTGSGNTIYF
>TRBV7-9|TRBJ1-1|TRBD1|NA
TGTGCCAGCAGCCGACCAACAGGGGGAAGCACTGAAGCTTTCTTT
CASSRPTGGSTEAFF
>TRBV4-1|TRBJ1-5|NA|once
TGCGCCAGCAGCCCCGGGTCCTTAAAACAGCCCCAGCATTTT
CASSPGSLKQPQHF
>TRBV6-1|TRBJ1-1|NA|NA
TGTGCCAGCAGGAGTTCGATGAACACTGAAGCTTTCTTT
CASRSSMNTEAFF
>TRBV28|TRBJ1-5|NA|NA
TGTGCCAGCAGGGACGCCCCCGCGGGAGCGCAGCCCCAGCATTTT
CASRDAPAGAQPQHF
>TRBV10-2|TRBJ2-7|NA|NA
TGCGCCAGCAGGGTCGGCGGAGGGGGCTCCTACGAGCAGTACTTC
CASRVGGGGSYEQYF
>TRBV18|TRBJ2-7|TRBD1|NA
TGTGCCAGCTCACCGACAGGGCCCGAGGTCTACGAGCAGTACTTC
CASSPTGPEVYEQYF
>TRBV13|TRBJ1-1|NA|NA
TGTGCCAGCAGCAGCGGGGTCGTTGGCACTGAAGCTTTCTTT
CASSSGVVGTEAFF
>TRBV28|TRBJ2-7|NA|once
TGTGCCAGCAGTTTACCAGCTGAATACGAGCAGTACTTC
CASSLPAEYEQYF
>TRBV29-1|TRBJ2-3|TRBD1|NA
TGCAGCGTTGAAGTCCGGGACAGGCCCACAGATACGCAGTATTTT
CSVEVRDRPTDTQYF
>TRBV2|TRBJ1-5|NA|NA
TGTGCCAGCACCTTGGGGGGGGGCGGCAATCAGCCCCAGCATTTT
CASTLGGGGNQPQHF
>TRBV28|TRBJ2-1|NA|NA
TGTGCCAGCAGTTTAATCGGTAGCGGTAATGAGCAGTTCTTC
CASSLIGSGNEQFF
>TRBV7-9|TRBJ1-3|NA|NA
TGTGCCAGCAGCTTTCTCAACGGGGGCTCTGGAAACACCATATATTTT
CASSFLNGGSGNTIYF
>TRBV19|TRBJ2-1|TRBD2|NA
TGTGCCAGTAGCCCGTTACCCCCCGCTAGCGGGGGGACCAATGAGCAGTTCTTC
CASSPLPPASGGTNEQFF
>TRBV7-2|TRBJ2-2|NA|NA
TGTGCCAGCAGCTTAACAGGAGGGGGGGCGGCCGGGGAGCTGTTTTTT
CASSLTGGGAAGELFF
>TRBV4-3|TRBJ1-5|NA|NA
TGCGCCAGCAGCCAAGATCTGGGAGCGGCTCAGCCCCAGCATTTT
CASSQDLGAAQPQHF
>TRBV11-2|TRBJ2-1|TRBD2|NA
TGTGCCAGCAGCTTAGGAAGGACTAGCGGGAGTCCTATCAATGAGCAGTTCTTC
CASSLGRTSGSPINEQFF
>TRBV7-9|TRBJ1-1|NA|NA
TGTGCCAGCAGATGGCGGGGTAAAGCTTTCTTT
CASRWRGKAFF
>TRBV10-2|TRBJ2-3|NA|NA
TGCGCCAGCAGGCCCGGCCTCACAGATACGCAGTATTTT
CASRPGLTDTQYF
>TRBV6-5|TRBJ2-2|NA|NA
TGTGCCAGCAGTTACAGGACATTTTCGGAGCTGTTTTTT
CASSYRTFSELFF
>TRBV13|TRBJ1-1|TRBD1|NA
TGTGCCAGCAGCTTAGCGGCGGCAGGGGGAGCTTTCTTT
CASSLAAAGGAFF
>TRBV9|TRBJ2-1|TRBD2|NA
TGTGCCAGCAGCGCACTAGCGGGGGGGCCATGGGAGCAGTTCTTC
CASSALAGGPWEQFF
>TRBV28|TRBJ2-7|TRBD2|once
TGTGCCAGCAGTTTCCAAGCGGGGGGCGAGCAGTACTTC
CASSFQAGGEQYF
>TRBV6-1|TRBJ1-6|NA|NA
TGTGCCAGCTGGGGAGGGGCCTACGATTCACCCCTCCACTTT
CASWGGAYDSPLHF